Listed below are T cell receptor beta chains from one sample, sequenced in a study of T cells in Graves' hyperthyroidism and ophthalmopathy. TCRdb re-derived calls from the multiplex PCR reads in MiXCR, one entry per CDR3 protein. The table shows over 700,000 distinct CDR3 sequences, with 35% occurring only once. Sequenced input: blood. All receptors derive from a woman in her forties with Graves' hyperthyroidism. Both conserved end residues are part of each CDR3. Fields, in order: CDR3 protein, CDR3 DNA, V gene, clone size, D gene, J gene, CDR3 length. A D gene is named only where the DNA matches it firmly. Not all rows give a size; the values are once, few, many and, for expanded clones, a class.

CDR3 protein: CASSPTGLDTGELFF
CDR3 DNA: TGTGCCAGCAGCCCGACAGGGTTGGACACCGGGGAGCTGTTTTTT
V gene: TRBV9
clone size: many
D gene: TRBD1
J gene: TRBJ2-2
CDR3 length: 15

CDR3 protein: CASSPGTGSEAFF
CDR3 DNA: TGTGCCAGTAGTCCAGGGACAGGGTCTGAAGCTTTCTTT
V gene: TRBV19
clone size: many
D gene: TRBD1
J gene: TRBJ1-1
CDR3 length: 13

CDR3 protein: CASSSSRGETQYF
CDR3 DNA: TGTGCCAGCAGCTCGAGCAGGGGAGAGACCCAGTACTTC
V gene: TRBV7-9
clone size: many
D gene: -
J gene: TRBJ2-5
CDR3 length: 13

CDR3 protein: CASSPGQGREKLFF
CDR3 DNA: TGCGCCAGCAGCCCGGGACAGGGGCGTGAAAAACTGTTTTTT
V gene: TRBV5-1
clone size: many
D gene: TRBD1
J gene: TRBJ1-4
CDR3 length: 14

CDR3 protein: CANQQGMEETQYF
CDR3 DNA: TGTGCCAACCAACAGGGAATGGAAGAGACCCAGTACTTC
V gene: TRBV10-3
clone size: few
D gene: -
J gene: TRBJ2-5
CDR3 length: 13

CDR3 protein: CSARGWRETQYF
CDR3 DNA: TGCAGTGCACGGGGCTGGCGGGAGACCCAGTACTTC
V gene: TRBV20-1
clone size: -
D gene: -
J gene: TRBJ2-5
CDR3 length: 12

CDR3 protein: CASSYSLQPETQYF
CDR3 DNA: TGTGCCAGCAGTTACTCGTTACAGCCGGAGACCCAGTACTTC
V gene: TRBV6-2/TRBV6-3
clone size: -
D gene: -
J gene: TRBJ2-5
CDR3 length: 14

CDR3 protein: CAWGWGWNQPQHF
CDR3 DNA: TGTGCCTGGGGCTGGGGGTGGAATCAGCCCCAGCATTTT
V gene: TRBV30
clone size: -
D gene: -
J gene: TRBJ1-5
CDR3 length: 13

CDR3 protein: CASTTTPEDRDWVSNQPQHF
CDR3 DNA: TGTGCCAGCACCACAACCCCAGAGGACAGGGACTGGGTTAGCAATCAGCCCCAGCATTTT
V gene: TRBV5-5
clone size: -
D gene: TRBD1
J gene: TRBJ1-5
CDR3 length: 20

CDR3 protein: CASSSYLQGPYGYTF
CDR3 DNA: TGTGCCAGCAGCTCTTACCTTCAGGGGCCCTATGGCTACACCTTC
V gene: TRBV7-2
clone size: -
D gene: -
J gene: TRBJ1-2
CDR3 length: 15

CDR3 protein: CASSGQLMNTEAFF
CDR3 DNA: TGTGCCAGTAGTGGACAGTTGATGAACACTGAAGCTTTCTTT
V gene: TRBV2
clone size: many
D gene: -
J gene: TRBJ1-1
CDR3 length: 14